This TCR beta chain derives from a study of T-cell memory formation after mild COVID-19. Using its own MiXCR run on the 5' RACE reads, TCRdb lists one record per CDR3 protein. The sample consists of more than 250,000 distinct CDR3 sequences, roughly 16% of them appearing once. Sample: PBMCs or a T cell subset sorted from them (not recorded which). This clonotype was sampled from a man aged 18 to 29 who had mild COVID-19 (a few samples of this study predate the infection). Cell type and time point are not known.

The CDR3 DNA follows: TGTGCCAGCAGAGACACGGACAGGGGGTATGAAAAACTGTTTTTT. Translating gives CASRDTDRGYEKLFF. This rearrangement joins TRBV6-5 to TRBJ1-4; 10 bases line up with TRBD1. The CDR3 runs to 15 residues. CDR1 is MNHEY, CDR2 SVGAGI, per germline. J was trimmed by 6 bases and V by 6 bases; bases with no gene match: 7.